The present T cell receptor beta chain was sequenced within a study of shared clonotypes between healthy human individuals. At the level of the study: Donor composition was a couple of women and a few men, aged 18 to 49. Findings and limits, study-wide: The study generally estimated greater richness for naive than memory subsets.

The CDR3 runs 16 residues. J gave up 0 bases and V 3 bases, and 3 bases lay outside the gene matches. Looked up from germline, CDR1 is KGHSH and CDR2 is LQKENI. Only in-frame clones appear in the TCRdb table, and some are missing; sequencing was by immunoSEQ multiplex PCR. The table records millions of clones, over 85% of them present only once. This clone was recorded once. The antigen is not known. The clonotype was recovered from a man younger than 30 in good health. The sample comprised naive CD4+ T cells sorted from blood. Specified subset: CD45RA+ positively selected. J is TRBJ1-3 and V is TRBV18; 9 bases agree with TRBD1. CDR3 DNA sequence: TGTGCCAGCTCACCTTGGACAGGGGACTCTGGAAACACCATATATTTT. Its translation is CASSPWTGDSGNTIYF.